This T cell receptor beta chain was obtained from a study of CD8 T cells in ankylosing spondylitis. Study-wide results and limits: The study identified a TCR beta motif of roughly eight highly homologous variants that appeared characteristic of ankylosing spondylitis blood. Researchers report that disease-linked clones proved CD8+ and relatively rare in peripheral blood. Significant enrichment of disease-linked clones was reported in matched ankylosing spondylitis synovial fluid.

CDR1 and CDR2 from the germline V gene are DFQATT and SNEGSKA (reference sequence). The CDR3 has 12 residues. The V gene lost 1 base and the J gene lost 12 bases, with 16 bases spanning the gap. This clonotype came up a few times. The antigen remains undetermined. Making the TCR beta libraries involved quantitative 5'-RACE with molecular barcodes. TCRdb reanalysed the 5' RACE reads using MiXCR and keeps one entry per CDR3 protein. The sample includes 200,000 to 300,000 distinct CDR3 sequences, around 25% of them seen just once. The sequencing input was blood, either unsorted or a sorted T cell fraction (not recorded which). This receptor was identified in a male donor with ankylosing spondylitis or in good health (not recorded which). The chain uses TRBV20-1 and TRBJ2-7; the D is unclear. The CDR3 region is CSARAPAGRGYF. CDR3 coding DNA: TGCAGTGCTAGAGCCCCGGCTGGCCGTGGGTACTTC.